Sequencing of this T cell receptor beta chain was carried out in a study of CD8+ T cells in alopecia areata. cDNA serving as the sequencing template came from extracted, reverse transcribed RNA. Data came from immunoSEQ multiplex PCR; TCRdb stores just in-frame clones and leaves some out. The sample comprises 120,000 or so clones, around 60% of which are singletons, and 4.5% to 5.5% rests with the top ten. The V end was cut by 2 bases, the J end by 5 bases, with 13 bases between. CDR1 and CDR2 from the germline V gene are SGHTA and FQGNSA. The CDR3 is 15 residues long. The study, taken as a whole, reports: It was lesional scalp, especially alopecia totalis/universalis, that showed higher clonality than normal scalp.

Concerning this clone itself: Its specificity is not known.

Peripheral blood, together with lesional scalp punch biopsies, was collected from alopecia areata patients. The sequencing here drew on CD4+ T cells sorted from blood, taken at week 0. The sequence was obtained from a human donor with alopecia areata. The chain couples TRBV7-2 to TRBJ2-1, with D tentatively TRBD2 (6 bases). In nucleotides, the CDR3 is TGTGCCAGCAGCTTATCAGCGGGCCCCAACAATGAGCAGTTCTTC. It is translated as CASSLSAGPNNEQFF.